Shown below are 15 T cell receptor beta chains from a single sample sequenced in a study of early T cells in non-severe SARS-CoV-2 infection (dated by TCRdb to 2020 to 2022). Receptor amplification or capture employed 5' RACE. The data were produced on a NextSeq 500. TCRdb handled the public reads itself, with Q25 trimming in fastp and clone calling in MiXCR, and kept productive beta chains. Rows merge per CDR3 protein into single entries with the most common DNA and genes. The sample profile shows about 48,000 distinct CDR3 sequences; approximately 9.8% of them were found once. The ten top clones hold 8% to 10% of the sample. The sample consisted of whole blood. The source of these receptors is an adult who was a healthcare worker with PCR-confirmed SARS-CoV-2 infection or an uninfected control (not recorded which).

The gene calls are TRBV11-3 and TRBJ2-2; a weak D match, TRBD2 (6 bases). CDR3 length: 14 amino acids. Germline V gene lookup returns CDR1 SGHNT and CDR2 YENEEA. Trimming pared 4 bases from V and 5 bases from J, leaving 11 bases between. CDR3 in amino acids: CASSSPGGTGELFF. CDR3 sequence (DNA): TGTGCCAGCAGCTCCCCCGGAGGGACCGGGGAGCTGTTTTTT.

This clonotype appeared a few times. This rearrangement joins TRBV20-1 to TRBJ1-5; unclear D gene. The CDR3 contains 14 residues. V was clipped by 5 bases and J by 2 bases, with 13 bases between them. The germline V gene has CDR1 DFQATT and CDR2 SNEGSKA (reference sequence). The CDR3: CSAPKFGRNQPQHF. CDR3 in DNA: TGCAGTGCTCCTAAATTTGGACGCAATCAGCCCCAGCATTTT.

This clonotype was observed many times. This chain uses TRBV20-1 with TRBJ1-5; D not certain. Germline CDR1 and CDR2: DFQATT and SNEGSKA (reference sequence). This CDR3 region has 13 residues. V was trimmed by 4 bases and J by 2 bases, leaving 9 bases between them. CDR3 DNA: TGCAGTGCTATTAGGGCAGGCAATCAGCCCCAGCATTTT. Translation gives CSAIRAGNQPQHF.

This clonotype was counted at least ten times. In DNA, the CDR3 is TGTGCCAGCAGTGAGACCTCTTCCTACGAGCAGTACTTC. Amino acid sequence: CASSETSSYEQYF. V is TRBV7-9 and J is TRBJ2-7, with no clear D. Trimming cost V 6 bases and J 1 base, with 10 bases left between them. Germline values: CDR1 SEHNR, CDR2 FQNEAQ (reference sequence). CDR3 length: 13 residues.

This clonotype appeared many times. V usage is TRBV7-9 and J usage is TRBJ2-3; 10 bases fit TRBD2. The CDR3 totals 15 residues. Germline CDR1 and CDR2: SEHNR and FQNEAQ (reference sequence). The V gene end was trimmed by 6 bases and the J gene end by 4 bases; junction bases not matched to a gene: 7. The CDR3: CASSAGTSASDTQYF. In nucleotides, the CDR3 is TGTGCCAGCAGTGCCGGGACTAGCGCTTCAGATACGCAGTATTTT.

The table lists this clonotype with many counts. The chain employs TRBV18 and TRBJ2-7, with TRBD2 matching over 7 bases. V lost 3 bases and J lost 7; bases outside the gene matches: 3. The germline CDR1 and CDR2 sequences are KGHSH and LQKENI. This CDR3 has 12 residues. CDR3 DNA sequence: TGTGCCAGCTCACCCGCCGGGGGGGAGCAGTACTTC. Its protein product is CASSPAGGEQYF. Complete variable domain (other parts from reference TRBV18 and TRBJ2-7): NAGVMQNPRHLVRRRGQEARLRCSPMKGHSHVYWYRQLPEEGLKFMVYLQKENIIDESGMPKERFSAEFPKEGPSILRIQQVVRGDSAAYFCASSPAGGEQYFGPGTRLTVT.

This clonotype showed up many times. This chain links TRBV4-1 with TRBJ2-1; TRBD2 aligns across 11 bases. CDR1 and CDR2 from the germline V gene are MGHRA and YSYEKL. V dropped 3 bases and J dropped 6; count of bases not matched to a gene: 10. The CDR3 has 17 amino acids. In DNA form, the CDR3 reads TGCGCCAGCAGCCAGTCTTCACTAGCGGGGGCTGCCAATGAGCAGTTCTTC. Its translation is CASSQSSLAGAANEQFF.

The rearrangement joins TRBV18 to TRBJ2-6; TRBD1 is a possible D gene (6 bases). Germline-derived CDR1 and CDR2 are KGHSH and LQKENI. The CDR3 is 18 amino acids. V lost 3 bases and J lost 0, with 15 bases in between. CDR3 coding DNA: TGTGCCAGCTCACCGGGACAAGGGTCCAGCTCTGGGGCCAACGTCCTGACTTTC. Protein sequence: CASSPGQGSSSGANVLTF.

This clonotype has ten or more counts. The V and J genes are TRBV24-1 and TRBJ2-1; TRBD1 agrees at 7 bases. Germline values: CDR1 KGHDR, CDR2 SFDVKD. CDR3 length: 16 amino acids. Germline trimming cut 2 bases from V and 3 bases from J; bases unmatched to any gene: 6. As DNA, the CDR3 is TGTGCCACCAGTGATTCTTCGACAGGGTACTACAATGAGCAGTTCTTC. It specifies CATSDSSTGYYNEQFF.

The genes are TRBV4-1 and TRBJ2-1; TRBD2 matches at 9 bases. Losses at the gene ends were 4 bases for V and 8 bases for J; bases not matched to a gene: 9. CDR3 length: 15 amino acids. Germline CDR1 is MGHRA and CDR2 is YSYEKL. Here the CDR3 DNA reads TGCGCCAGCAGCCTAAATAGCGGGAGTGGCTATGAGCAGTTCTTC. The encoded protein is CASSLNSGSGYEQFF.

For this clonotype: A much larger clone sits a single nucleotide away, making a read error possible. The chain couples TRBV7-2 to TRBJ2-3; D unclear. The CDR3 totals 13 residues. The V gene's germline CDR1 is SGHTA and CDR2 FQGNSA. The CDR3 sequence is CASSLVAAPRVVF. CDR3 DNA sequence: TGTGCCAGCAGCTTAGTGGCGGCCCCAAGAGTGGTTTTT.

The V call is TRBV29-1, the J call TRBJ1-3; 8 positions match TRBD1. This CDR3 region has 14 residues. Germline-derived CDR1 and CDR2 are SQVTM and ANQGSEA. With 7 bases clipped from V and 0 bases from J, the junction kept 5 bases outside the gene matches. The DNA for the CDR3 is TGCAGCGCAGGACAGGGAAGCTCTGGAAACACCATATATTTT. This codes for CSAGQGSSGNTIYF.

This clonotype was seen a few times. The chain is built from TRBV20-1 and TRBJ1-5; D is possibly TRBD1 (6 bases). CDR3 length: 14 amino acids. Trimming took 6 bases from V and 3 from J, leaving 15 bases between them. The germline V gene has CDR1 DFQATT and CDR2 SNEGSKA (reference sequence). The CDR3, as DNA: TGCAGTGCCAGTCCCCCAGGGGTCAATCAGCCCCAGCATTTT. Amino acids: CSASPPGVNQPQHF.

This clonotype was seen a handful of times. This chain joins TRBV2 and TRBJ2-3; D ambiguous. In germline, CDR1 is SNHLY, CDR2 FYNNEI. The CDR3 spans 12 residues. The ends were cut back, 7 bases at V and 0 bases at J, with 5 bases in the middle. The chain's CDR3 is CASIDSTDTQYF. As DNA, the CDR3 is TGTGCCAGCATAGACAGCACAGATACGCAGTATTTT.

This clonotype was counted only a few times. The CDR3 coding sequence is TGTGCCAGCAGCTTAGGTGAAGTCCCTCGGGAGACCCAGTACTTC. Translation gives CASSLGEVPRETQYF. V gene TRBV7-9 combines with J gene TRBJ2-5; D is unclear. V dropped 1 base and J dropped 5 bases, with 14 bases sitting between them. The CDR3 sequence is 15 residues long. CDR1 and CDR2 from the germline V gene are SEHNR and FQNEAQ (reference sequence).